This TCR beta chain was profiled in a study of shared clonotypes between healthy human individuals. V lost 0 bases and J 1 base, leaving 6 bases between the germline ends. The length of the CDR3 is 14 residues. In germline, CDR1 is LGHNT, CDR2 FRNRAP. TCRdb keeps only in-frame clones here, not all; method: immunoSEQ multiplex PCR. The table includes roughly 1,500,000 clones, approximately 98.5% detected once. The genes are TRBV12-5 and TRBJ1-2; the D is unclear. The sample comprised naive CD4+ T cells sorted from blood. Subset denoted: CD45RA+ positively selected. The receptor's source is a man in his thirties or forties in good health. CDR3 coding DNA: TGTGCTAGTGGTTTGGTTCAGAGTAACTATGGCTACACCTTC. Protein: CASGLVQSNYGYTF.